These 25 T cell receptor beta chains share one sample of origin, sequenced in a study of blood T cell repertoires in COVID-19. Here immunoSEQ multiplex PCR was the method, and the copy in TCRdb shows in-frame clones only, minus some. The data contain some 670,000 clones, approximately 90% of them seen just once; the ten biggest clones take up about 0.26%. Sequenced: peripheral blood. The receptors come from a woman younger than 35 with acute or convalescent COVID-19.

V gene TRBV27 combines with J gene TRBJ1-1, with a possible D match to TRBD1 (6 bases). Germline V lookup: CDR1 MNHEY, CDR2 SMNVEV (reference sequence). The CDR3 length is 15 residues. V was shortened by 0 bases and J by 3 bases, with 11 bases between the two germline ends. The CDR3 DNA reads TGTGCCAGCAGTTTATCAGGGGAGGGGGACACTGAAGCTTTCTTT. Amino acid sequence: CASSLSGEGDTEAFF.

The chain carries TRBV19 and TRBJ1-1; no reliable D call. Looked up from germline, CDR1 is LNHDA and CDR2 is SQIVND (reference sequence). The CDR3 runs 12 residues. V was clipped by 7 bases and J by 4 bases, with 10 bases between them. CDR3: CASTDFGTEAFF. The CDR3 coding sequence is TGTGCCAGTACGGACTTCGGCACTGAAGCTTTCTTT.

This chain connects TRBV11-1 to TRBJ2-4; 12 bases are shared with TRBD1. V gave up 5 bases and J gave up 10 bases; unmatched junction bases: 6. The germline V gene encodes CDR1 SGHAT and CDR2 FQDESV (reference sequence). The CDR3 loop spans 14 amino acids. The CDR3 DNA reads TGTGCCAGCAGCACGAGGGACAGGGGGCATATTCAGTACTTC. Translation gives CASSTRDRGHIQYF.

This clone came up once. The chain joins TRBV5-1 to TRBJ2-7; the D is unclear. The germline V gene has CDR1 SGHRS and CDR2 YFSETQ. The CDR3 extends over 17 amino acids. Trimming removed 0 bases at V and 2 bases at J, with 18 bases between. The CDR3 loop reads CASSLAASVPRPYEQYF. DNA of the CDR3: TGCGCCAGCAGCTTGGCCGCGTCGGTGCCCCGCCCCTACGAGCAGTACTTC.

V and J are TRBV5-1 and TRBJ2-2, with TRBD1 identical over 8 bases. The CDR3 extends over 16 amino acids. Germline V gives CDR1 SGHRS, CDR2 YFSETQ. V was clipped by 3 bases and J by 7 bases; unmatched bases: 11. For the CDR3, the DNA is TGCGCCAGCAGCTCGACCCCTCAGGGGGCGAACGGGGAGCTGTTTTTT. Amino acids: CASSSTPQGANGELFF.

The V and J genes are TRBV7-9 and TRBJ2-1; possibly TRBD2 for D (5 bases). Deletions cut 5 bases from V and 8 bases from J, with 13 bases between. The germline CDR1 and CDR2 sequences are SEHNR and FQNEAQ (reference sequence). This CDR3 spans 13 amino acids. CDR3 protein: CASSHPPGDEQFF. CDR3 sequence (DNA): TGTGCCAGCAGCCATCCGCCCGGGGATGAGCAGTTCTTC.

The chain has TRBV5-1 and TRBJ2-1; 8 bases are shared with TRBD1. The CDR3 is 15 amino acids. V was pared by 5 bases and J by 6 bases, with 10 bases of the junction left unmatched. From germline, CDR1 is SGHRS and CDR2 YFSETQ. The CDR3 bases are TGCGCCAGCAGACTGGGACAGGTGAATCCCAATGAGCAGTTCTTC. Amino acid sequence: CASRLGQVNPNEQFF.

The genes are TRBV5-1 and TRBJ2-7; 10 nucleotides agree with TRBD2. Germline CDR1 and CDR2: SGHRS and YFSETQ. The CDR3 runs to 14 residues. V was pared by 3 bases and J by 2 bases, with 2 bases of the junction left unmatched. The CDR3: CASSWGTSAYEQYF. DNA of the CDR3: TGCGCCAGCAGCTGGGGGACTAGCGCCTACGAGCAGTACTTC.

The rearrangement links TRBV19 to TRBJ2-2, with D maybe TRBD2 (5 bases). Deletions cut 10 bases from V and 3 bases from J, with 15 bases between. The CDR3 runs 14 residues. CDR1 and CDR2 (germline): LNHDA, SQIVND (reference sequence). The CDR3 bases are TGTGCCACCCTAGCCGGAGTTGACACCGGGGAGCTGTTTTTT. This gives the protein CATLAGVDTGELFF.

The genes are TRBV3-1 (or the pseudogene TRBV3-2) and TRBJ2-2; D remains unclear. Trimming stripped 4 bases from V and 2 bases from J, with 5 bases between. The CDR3 length is 13 residues. Germline CDR1 and CDR2: LGHDT and YNNKEL (reference sequence). CDR3 DNA sequence: TGTGCCAGCAGCCGAACTAACACCGGGGAGCTGTTTTTT. Translated: CASSRTNTGELFF.

This sequence joins TRBV19 and TRBJ1-2; 7 bases match TRBD1. The CDR3 is made up of 14 amino acids. The V and J ends lost 3 bases and 7 bases, in that order; junction bases with no gene match: 8. CDR1 and CDR2 (germline): LNHDA, SQIVND (reference sequence). The CDR3 reads CASSIRTGSFGYTF. In DNA form, the CDR3 reads TGTGCCAGTAGTATCCGGACAGGTTCGTTTGGCTACACCTTC.

CDR3 bases: TGTGCCGTTGAGGCGGGGGCCGACTCGAACACTGAAGCTTTCTTT. This sequence encodes CAVEAGADSNTEAFF. V and J are TRBV19 and TRBJ1-1; weak D call: TRBD1 (6 bases). This CDR3 has 15 residues. Trimming cost V 11 bases and J 1 base, with 20 bases left between them. Per germline, CDR1 LNHDA and CDR2 SQIVND (reference sequence).

The genes are TRBV5-8 and TRBJ1-6; tentative D call: TRBD1 (5 bases). With 6 bases removed from V and 7 bases from J, the gap between germline ends came to 17 bases. The germline V gene has CDR1 SGHTS and CDR2 YDEGEE. The CDR3 contains 15 residues. As DNA, the CDR3 is TGTGCCAGCAACTACTACCAGGGTGGCAATTCACCCCTCCACTTT. It specifies CASNYYQGGNSPLHF.

The DNA for the CDR3 is TGTGCCAGCAGCCAAGACGGTGGGGGGATCTATGGCTACACCTTC. Translated, it gives CASSQDGGGIYGYTF. V usage is TRBV14 and J usage is TRBJ1-2, with D possibly being TRBD1 (5 bases). The germline CDR1 and CDR2 sequences are SGHDN and FVKESK. V lost 0 bases and J 4 bases, leaving 12 bases between the germline ends. The CDR3 totals 15 residues.

This chain uses TRBV6-5 with TRBJ2-7; D is possibly TRBD1 (6 bases). The V end lost 6 bases, the J end lost 4 bases, and 16 bases lay between the germline ends. Germline assignment: CDR1 MNHEY and CDR2 SVGAGI. The CDR3 is 14 amino acids. The CDR3: CASSLEAGAYEQYF. The DNA for the CDR3 is TGTGCCAGCAGCCTTGAGGCAGGGGCATACGAGCAGTACTTC.

This rearrangement joins TRBV24-1 to TRBJ2-1; 8 nucleotides agree with TRBD2. The ends lost 3 bases at V and 5 bases at J; junction bases unmatched: 8. CDR1 is KGHDR and CDR2 is SFDVKD in the germline V gene. The CDR3 loop spans 16 amino acids. The CDR3 loop is CATSDGLSGEHNEQFF. The CDR3 bases are TGTGCCACCAGTGATGGGCTTAGCGGGGAACACAATGAGCAGTTCTTC.

This chain joins TRBV5-1 and TRBJ1-2, with no clear D. Trimming took off 0 bases at V and 5 bases at J, with 11 bases between the two ends. CDR1 and CDR2 from the germline V gene are SGHRS and YFSETQ. This CDR3 spans 14 amino acids. CDR3 nucleotides: TGCGCCAGCAGCTTGGGGTCGGGAATTTATGGCTACACCTTC. Encoded protein: CASSLGSGIYGYTF.

This chain connects TRBV5-4 to TRBJ1-3; 10 positions match TRBD1. This CDR3 has 13 residues. J was trimmed by 8 bases and V by 4 bases; bases with no gene match: 3. Germline V gene lookup returns CDR1 SGHNT and CDR2 YYREEE (reference sequence). The DNA for the CDR3 is TGTGCCAGCAGCCCGGACAGGGGGGACACCATATATTTT. It translates to CASSPDRGDTIYF.

The CDR3 DNA follows: TGTGCCAGCAGCTTAGGGTCCTCCGAGGGAGGGATGTTCTACAATGAGCAGTTCTTC. This sequence encodes CASSLGSSEGGMFYNEQFF. This chain joins TRBV7-6 and TRBJ2-1; 7 bases fit TRBD2. The CDR3 extends over 19 amino acids. Germline V gene data show CDR1 as SGHVS and CDR2 as FNYEAQ. Losses at the gene ends were 1 base for V and 3 bases for J; bases not matched to a gene: 15.

The chain joins TRBV5-1 to TRBJ2-1, with TRBD2 as a possible D gene (7 bases). Germline loops: CDR1 SGHRS, CDR2 YFSETQ. V was cut by 2 bases and J by 8 bases, with 17 bases left in between. This CDR3 contains 15 residues. The CDR3 is CASSLTPRGLDEQFF. CDR3 nucleotides: TGCGCCAGCAGCTTAACCCCGCGGGGGCTCGATGAGCAGTTCTTC. Full variable domain (remainder filled in from reference TRBV5-1 and TRBJ2-1): KAGVTQTPRYLIKTRGQQVTLSCSPISGHRSVSWYQQTPGQGLQFLFEYFSETQRNKGNFPGRFSGRQFSNSRSEMNVSTLELGDSALYLCASSLTPRGLDEQFFGPGTRLTVL.

CDR3 sequence: CASSLNSHQPQHF. The CDR3 DNA reads as TGTGCCAGCAGTTTAAACAGCCATCAGCCCCAGCATTTT. V is TRBV27 and J is TRBJ1-5; D is uncertain. The CDR3 runs 13 residues. With 2 bases removed from V and 5 bases from J, the gap between germline ends came to 7 bases. The germline V gene encodes CDR1 MNHEY and CDR2 SMNVEV (reference sequence).

This chain uses TRBV6-5 with TRBJ2-3; a possible D gene is TRBD2 (5 bases). The V and J ends lost 2 bases and 4 bases respectively, with 7 bases between them. CDR1 and CDR2 from the germline V gene are MNHEY and SVGAGI. The CDR3 consists of 13 residues. CDR3 sequence reads: CASSYPGSDTQYF. DNA of the CDR3: TGTGCCAGCAGTTACCCGGGGTCAGATACGCAGTATTTT.

The chain uses TRBV2 and TRBJ2-2; 12 nucleotides line up with TRBD1. CDR1 is SNHLY, CDR2 FYNNEI, per germline. The CDR3 covers 17 residues. Germline trimming cut 2 bases from V and 7 bases from J; bases unmatched to any gene: 8. CDR3 residues: CASSEKAGTGGIGELFF. DNA for the CDR3: TGTGCCAGCAGTGAAAAGGCCGGGACAGGGGGCATCGGGGAGCTGTTTTTT.

The J gene is TRBJ1-4, the V gene TRBV7-9; D possibly corresponds to TRBD1 (6 bases). Germline values: CDR1 SEHNR, CDR2 FQNEAQ (reference sequence). Trimming removed 3 bases at V and 1 base at J, with 12 bases between. This CDR3 is 16 amino acids long. CDR3 nucleotide sequence: TGTGCCAGCAGCTTGGGGACACGAGGAACTAATGAAAAACTGTTTTTT. It specifies CASSLGTRGTNEKLFF.

V and J are TRBV7-9 and TRBJ1-1; D gene unclear. CDR1 is SEHNR, CDR2 FQNEAQ, per germline (reference sequence). The CDR3 loop spans 14 amino acids. V shed 5 bases and J shed 6 bases, with 16 bases lying between them. CDR3 sequence reads: CASSPRTGAAEAFF. CDR3 sequence (DNA): TGTGCCAGCAGCCCCAGGACGGGAGCGGCTGAAGCTTTCTTT.